These 9 T cell receptor beta chains share one sample of origin, sequenced in a study of beta chain features in type 1 diabetes. Of the isolated RNA, all was reverse transcribed, and so the sequenced material was expressed TCRB transcripts. Repertoires were generated with immunoSEQ multiplex PCR, while TCRdb's copy carries only in-frame clones and drops some. This repertoire shows about 400,000 clones, around 12% found once; its top ten account for under 0.02%. Sequences were obtained from naive CD4+ T cells from blood. These receptors all stem from a man aged 18 to 29 in good health.

V gene TRBV15 combines with J gene TRBJ1-2; 7 bases align to TRBD1. The CDR3 loop spans 16 amino acids. V lost 1 base to trimming and J lost 4 bases; unmatched junction nucleotides: 9. The V gene's germline CDR1 is LNHNV and CDR2 YYDKDF (reference sequence). This CDR3 reads CATSRGDSEFGYGYTF. The CDR3 nucleotides read TGTGCCACCAGCAGAGGGGACAGTGAGTTTGGCTATGGCTACACCTTC. The full variable domain, its missing parts supplied by reference TRBV15 and TRBJ1-2, is DAMVIQNPRYQVTQFGKPVTLSCSQTLNHNVMYWYQQKSSQAPKLLFHYYDKDFNNEADTPDNFQSRRPNTSFCFLDIRSPGLGDTAMYLCATSRGDSEFGYGYTFGSGTRLTVV.

The chain carries TRBV7-9 and TRBJ1-5; TRBD1 matches at 9 bases. V dropped 5 bases and J dropped 3; count of bases not matched to a gene: 5. The V gene's germline CDR1 is SEHNR and CDR2 FQNEAQ (reference sequence). CDR3 size: 15 residues. The CDR3 here is CASSLGTGNNQPQHF. The CDR3 DNA is TGTGCCAGCAGCCTAGGGACAGGGAACAATCAGCCCCAGCATTTT. Full variable domain (remainder filled in from reference TRBV7-9 and TRBJ1-5): DTGVSQNPRHKITKRGQNVTFRCDPISEHNRLYWYRQTLGQGPEFLTYFQNEAQLEKSRLLSDRFSAERPKGSFSTLEIQRTEQGDSAMYLCASSLGTGNNQPQHFGDGTRLSIL.

This clone has a handful of counts. Written as DNA, the CDR3 is TGTGCCAGCAGTTACAGGGATGGCTACACCTTC. As protein: CASSYRDGYTF. The chain links TRBV28 to TRBJ1-2; D is perhaps TRBD1 (6 bases). V lost 4 bases and J lost 6, with 6 bases in between. Germline-derived CDR1 and CDR2 are MDHEN and SYDVKM. The CDR3 loop spans 11 amino acids.

The V and J genes are TRBV4-3 and TRBJ2-1; 9 nucleotides agree with TRBD2. Germline values: CDR1 LGHNA, CDR2 YSLEER. V lost 0 bases, J lost 4 bases, and 4 bases stayed unmatched. The CDR3 length is 16 residues. The CDR3 here is CASSQDHLAGYNEQFF. DNA for the CDR3: TGCGCCAGCAGCCAAGATCATCTAGCGGGATACAATGAGCAGTTCTTC.

This clone was seen a handful of times. The chain combines TRBV9 with TRBJ2-3; possibly TRBD2 for D (5 bases). This CDR3 contains 14 residues. V was clipped by 3 bases and J by 2 bases, with 10 bases between them. CDR1 and CDR2 (germline): SGDLS, YYNGEE. CDR3 sequence reads: CASSGGLPTDTQYF. The CDR3 bases are TGTGCCAGCAGCGGAGGACTGCCCACAGATACGCAGTATTTT.

The genes are TRBV2 and TRBJ1-1; 7 bases match TRBD1. CDR3 length: 15 residues. V was pared by 6 bases and J by 1 base, with 8 bases of the junction left unmatched. Germline V gene sequence: CDR1 SNHLY, CDR2 FYNNEI. The CDR3, as DNA: TGTGCCAGCAGGCTACAGGGGACTTCGAACACTGAAGCTTTCTTT. Its protein is CASRLQGTSNTEAFF. Looking up the rest from reference TRBV2 and TRBJ1-1 gives the full variable domain: EPEVTQTPSHQVTQMGQEVILRCVPISNHLYFYWYRQILGQKVEFLVSFYNNEISEKSEIFDDQFSVERPDGSNFTLKIRSTKLEDSAMYFCASRLQGTSNTEAFFGQGTRLTVV.

The sample holds a few counts of this clone. The chain couples TRBV7-9 to TRBJ2-3; the D is unclear. Trimming cost V 4 bases and J 0 bases, with 8 bases left between them. This CDR3 comprises 14 residues. Looked up from germline, CDR1 is SEHNR and CDR2 is FQNEAQ (reference sequence). CDR3 protein: CASSYSTSTDTQYF. Here the CDR3 DNA reads TGTGCCAGCAGCTATAGTACTAGCACAGATACGCAGTATTTT.

The chain recombines TRBV5-6 with TRBJ1-2, with D perhaps TRBD1 (6 bases). V was cut by 1 base and J by 8 bases, with 9 bases left in between. Germline V CDR1 and CDR2: SGHDT, YYEEEE. The CDR3 has 12 residues. For the CDR3, the DNA is TGTGCCAGCAGCTTGTGGACAGTAGGCTACACCTTC. It yields the protein CASSLWTVGYTF.

This clone was detected a few times. J is TRBJ2-1 and V is TRBV7-3; D ambiguous. The V end was cut by 5 bases, the J end by 0 bases, with 5 bases between. Germline V lookup: CDR1 SGHTA, CDR2 FQGTGA. The CDR3 spans 13 residues. The CDR3 protein is CASSESSYNEQFF. CDR3 DNA sequence: TGTGCCAGCAGCGAGAGCTCCTACAATGAGCAGTTCTTC.